This TCR beta chain originates from a study of T cell repertoires in aging, cancer and after chemotherapy (dated by TCRdb to the late 2010s). Turning to the overall study: Donors spanned six age groups from 30 or younger to 70 or older, with at least three individuals per group. Peripheral blood TCR beta repertoires from healthy donors and cancer patients were profiled to examine immunoaging and T cell reconstitution after chemotherapy. Healthy donor control TCR repertoires were recorded over several months to years and showed clear clonal overlap across re-sampling. The complete dataset included about 8.8 million TCR reads. The cohort comprised 218 cancer patients, roughly 93 with hematological and fewer than 140 with solid cancers, plus 95 healthy donors as a reference group. What the research found in general, with its limitations: It was noted by the authors that conclusions about immunological memory after chemotherapy cannot be drawn from the repertoire data. Median generation probability increased over the chemotherapy interval in both cancer cohorts, suggesting repertoire reconstitution through rebound thymic output. Compared with age-matched healthy donors, untreated patients with either hematological or solid cancers had significantly lower TCR diversity in the blood along with higher clonality. In healthy donors, the drop in TCR diversity with age came mainly from a loss of richness, whereas in cancer patients a loss of evenness also played a part.

Rearranged TRB sequences spanning V, D and J segments were amplified in a multiplex touch-down PCR with a mixed TRB-A/B primer pool. Illumina adapters and sample indices were attached to the amplicons in two consecutive PCR reactions using Phusion HS II polymerase. After gel purification with the NucleoSpin Gel and PCR Clean-up kit, the amplicons were checked using Qubit and an Agilent 2100 Bioanalyzer. Libraries were sequenced on an Illumina MiSeq using 600-cycle, single-indexed, paired-end runs. The authors' analysis ran thus. TRB sequences were processed with MiXCR versions 2.12 and 3.0.5. Each unique CDR3 nucleotide sequence counted as one clone, and only productive sequences with at least two reads were retained. The repertoire metrics were Shannon diversity, evenness, clonality (calculated as one minus evenness), and diversity profiles parameterized by alpha from 0 to 5. The IGoR algorithm was used to compute generation probabilities of clones in paired pre- and post-chemotherapy samples. TCRdb trimmed public reads at Q25 via fastp, called clones via MiXCR and kept in-frame beta chains. When rows share a CDR3 protein, they turn into one entry using the most common DNA and genes. In this record, the V and J calls reflect TCRdb's handling and not the investigators' own analysis. This sample gives 5,000 or so distinct CDR3 sequences in total; roughly 24% of them show up just once. Together, the top ten hold about a sixth of the sample.

To note about this clonotype: There is no known antigen for this receptor. No base qualities exist here, and no much larger clone lies one base off it.

The CDR3 covers 15 residues, taking in both the cysteine and the phenylalanine. CDR3 DNA is the only sequence kept; it has 45 bases, read in frame from the first base. Trimming accounts for 3 bases at V and 7 bases at J, while the number of junction bases matched to no gene is 7. As encoded in the germline V gene, CDR1 is SGHTS while CDR2 is YDEGEE. TCR beta rearrangements were amplified from genomic DNA extracted from peripheral blood rather than from sorted cells or RNA. Sequencing was carried out using blood. The chain couples TRBV5-8 to TRBJ1-4, with 9 middle bases fitting TRBD1. This clonotype originated in a human donor in good health. The CDR3 region has the sequence CASSSTGTGREKLFF. The nucleotides are TGTGCCAGCAGCTCAACCGGGACAGGGCGTGAAAAACTGTTTTTT.